This is a list of T cell receptor beta chains from one sample in a study of PD-L1 blockade in urothelial cancer. Profiled with immunoSEQ multiplex PCR; TCRdb holds only in-frame clones, not every one. The sample contains more than 35,000 clones, approximately 78% of which appear only once. The specimen comprised PBMCs, sampled around atezolizumab (anti-PD-L1) treatment. All receptors come from a man aged 55 to 70 with urothelial cancer. The CDR3 runs from the conserved cysteine through the conserved F or W. The order of the fields is CDR3 protein, CDR3 DNA, V gene, J gene, D gene. A D gene is named only where the DNA matches it firmly.

cdr3_aa: CASSERWLLAGGIYNEQFF
cdr3_nt: TGTGCCAGCAGTGAAAGGTGGTTGCTAGCGGGAGGGATCTACAATGAGCAGTTCTTC
v_call: TRBV2
j_call: TRBJ2-1
d_call: TRBD2

cdr3_aa: CASSVGQVSYEQYF
cdr3_nt: TGTGCCAGCTCTGTCGGACAGGTCTCCTACGAGCAGTACTTC
v_call: TRBV18
j_call: TRBJ2-7
d_call: TRBD1

cdr3_aa: CASSSGSGGDFYGYTF
cdr3_nt: TGTGCCAGCAGTTCGGGGTCAGGGGGTGACTTTTATGGCTACACCTTC
v_call: TRBV6-5
j_call: TRBJ1-2
d_call: TRBD1

cdr3_aa: CASTFGTGGLLEKLFF
cdr3_nt: TGTGCCAGCACCTTTGGGACAGGGGGCTTGCTTGAAAAACTGTTTTTT
v_call: TRBV7-9
j_call: TRBJ1-4
d_call: TRBD1

cdr3_aa: CASIATSATTDTQYF
cdr3_nt: TGTGCCAGCATCGCGACTAGCGCAACCACAGATACGCAGTATTTT
v_call: TRBV2
j_call: TRBJ2-3
d_call: TRBD2

cdr3_aa: CASSFRGGPSYNEQFF
cdr3_nt: TGTGCCAGCAGTTTTCGGGGGGGCCCTTCCTACAATGAGCAGTTCTTC
v_call: TRBV27
j_call: TRBJ2-1
d_call: TRBD2

cdr3_aa: CASSQASGGYNEQFF
cdr3_nt: TGCGCCAGCAGCCAGGCTAGCGGGGGGTACAATGAGCAGTTCTTC
v_call: TRBV5-1
j_call: TRBJ2-1
d_call: TRBD2

cdr3_aa: CASSRMRGTRETQYF
cdr3_nt: TGTGCCAGCAGTCGTATGCGGGGTACTCGGGAGACCCAGTACTTC
v_call: TRBV28
j_call: TRBJ2-5
d_call: NA

cdr3_aa: CSVVQGGVQETQYF
cdr3_nt: TGCAGCGTTGTGCAGGGAGGTGTGCAAGAGACCCAGTACTTC
v_call: TRBV29-1
j_call: TRBJ2-5
d_call: NA

cdr3_aa: CASSLYSGSGANVLTF
cdr3_nt: TGTGCCAGCAGCTTATATTCAGGGTCTGGGGCCAACGTCCTGACTTTC
v_call: TRBV7-2
j_call: TRBJ2-6
d_call: NA

cdr3_aa: CASSSDRGKLFF
cdr3_nt: TGTGCCAGCAGCTCCGACAGGGGAAAACTGTTTTTT
v_call: TRBV11-2
j_call: TRBJ1-4
d_call: TRBD1

cdr3_aa: CASSPIEDTQYF
cdr3_nt: TGTGCCAGCTCCCCCATTGAGGATACGCAGTATTTT
v_call: TRBV18
j_call: TRBJ2-3
d_call: NA

cdr3_aa: CSAEGQNEQYF
cdr3_nt: TGCAGTGCCGAGGGACAGAACGAGCAGTACTTC
v_call: TRBV20-1
j_call: TRBJ2-7
d_call: TRBD1

cdr3_aa: CASRDRRRGTNEKLFF
cdr3_nt: TGTGCCAGCAGGGATAGACGGAGGGGAACTAATGAAAAACTGTTTTTT
v_call: TRBV2
j_call: TRBJ1-4
d_call: NA

cdr3_aa: CASSIEGVSGANVLTF
cdr3_nt: TGTGCCAGTAGTATTGAAGGGGTTTCTGGGGCCAACGTCCTGACTTTC
v_call: TRBV19
j_call: TRBJ2-6
d_call: NA

cdr3_aa: CASSLVGGPGYTF
cdr3_nt: TGTGCCAGCAGCTTAGTGGGGGGGCCTGGCTACACCTTC
v_call: TRBV7-9
j_call: TRBJ1-2
d_call: NA

cdr3_aa: CASSPRAGGMNTEAFF
cdr3_nt: TGTGCCAGCAGCCCTCGGGCAGGGGGTATGAACACTGAAGCTTTCTTT
v_call: TRBV7-9
j_call: TRBJ1-1
d_call: TRBD1

cdr3_aa: CAIQSGSEAGELFF
cdr3_nt: TGTGCCATCCAAAGCGGGAGCGAGGCCGGGGAGCTGTTTTTT
v_call: TRBV28
j_call: TRBJ2-2
d_call: TRBD2